The 5 T cell receptor beta chains given below trace back to one sample, sequenced in a study of post-analysis software for immune sequencing data. TCR beta cDNA libraries included unique molecular identifiers. TCRdb called the PCR reads again in MiXCR, with one record for every CDR3 protein. This sample has fewer than 850,000 distinct CDR3 sequences, with about 27% found just once. Their target antigens are unknown. Overall study findings and caveats: Elevated frequency relative to controls characterized several TRBV segments in patients, TRBV5-6, TRBV5-1 and TRBV20-1 among them.

Sequenced sample: blood. The origin of the receptors is a girl aged 10 to 17 with multiple sclerosis.

The V and J genes are TRBV29-1 and TRBJ2-6; the D is unclear. This CDR3 is built from 12 residues. V gave up 3 bases and J gave up 3 bases, with 3 bases separating them. Germline CDR1 reads SQVTM; CDR2 reads ANQGSEA. The CDR3 sequence: CSVDVGANVLTF. The CDR3 DNA sequence: TGCAGCGTTGATGTTGGGGCCAACGTCCTGACTTTC.

This clonotype was picked up a small number of times. The chain carries TRBV12-3 or TRBV12-4 and TRBJ2-1; D is unresolved. The CDR3 length is 16 residues. Trimming took off 5 bases at V and 0 bases at J, with 14 bases between the two ends. The CDR3 here is CASSTTGRSSYNEQFF. CDR3 DNA: TGTGCCAGCAGTACCACGGGCAGGAGCTCCTACAATGAGCAGTTCTTC.

This rearrangement joins TRBV11-2 to TRBJ1-3; D is ambiguous. Germline assignment: CDR1 SGHAT and CDR2 FQNNGV. The CDR3 has 12 residues. The V and J ends lost 1 base and 8 bases respectively, with 6 bases between them. This CDR3 reads CASSLAADTIYF. CDR3 sequence (DNA): TGTGCCAGCAGCTTAGCCGCCGACACCATATATTTT.

The genes are TRBV20-1 and TRBJ2-3; 7 nucleotides agree with TRBD1. V shed 6 bases and J 2 bases; nucleotides not matched to a gene: 14. Germline CDR1 DFQATT, CDR2 SNEGSKA (reference sequence). This CDR3 has 16 residues. In DNA, the CDR3 is TGCAGTGCCGAGAGCCCCGGGACAGAATACACAGATACGCAGTATTTT. The encoded protein is CSAESPGTEYTDTQYF.

The chain employs TRBV10-3 and TRBJ2-1; D is perhaps TRBD2 (6 bases). The CDR3 covers 15 residues. Trimming stripped 6 bases from V and 0 bases from J, with 12 bases between. The germline CDR1 and CDR2 sequences are ENHRY and SYGVKD. The CDR3 DNA reads as TGTGCCATCAGGGGTAGCGGAAGCTCCTACAATGAGCAGTTCTTC. It yields the protein CAIRGSGSSYNEQFF.